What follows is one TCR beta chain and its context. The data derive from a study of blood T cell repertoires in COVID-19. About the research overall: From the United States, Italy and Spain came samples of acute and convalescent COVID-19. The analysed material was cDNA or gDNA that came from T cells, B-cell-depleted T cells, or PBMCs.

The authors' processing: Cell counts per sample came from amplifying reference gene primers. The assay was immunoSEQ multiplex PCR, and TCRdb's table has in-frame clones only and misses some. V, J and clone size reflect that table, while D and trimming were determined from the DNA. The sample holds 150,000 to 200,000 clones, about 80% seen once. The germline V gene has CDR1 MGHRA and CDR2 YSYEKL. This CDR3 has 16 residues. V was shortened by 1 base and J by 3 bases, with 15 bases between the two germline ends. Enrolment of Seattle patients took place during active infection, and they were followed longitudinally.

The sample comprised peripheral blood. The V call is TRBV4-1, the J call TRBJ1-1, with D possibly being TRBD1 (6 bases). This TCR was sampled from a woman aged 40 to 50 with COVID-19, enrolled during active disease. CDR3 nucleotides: TGCGCCAGCAGCCAAGGTAGGGCTCAGGGGCACACTGAAGCTTTCTTT. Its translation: CASSQGRAQGHTEAFF.